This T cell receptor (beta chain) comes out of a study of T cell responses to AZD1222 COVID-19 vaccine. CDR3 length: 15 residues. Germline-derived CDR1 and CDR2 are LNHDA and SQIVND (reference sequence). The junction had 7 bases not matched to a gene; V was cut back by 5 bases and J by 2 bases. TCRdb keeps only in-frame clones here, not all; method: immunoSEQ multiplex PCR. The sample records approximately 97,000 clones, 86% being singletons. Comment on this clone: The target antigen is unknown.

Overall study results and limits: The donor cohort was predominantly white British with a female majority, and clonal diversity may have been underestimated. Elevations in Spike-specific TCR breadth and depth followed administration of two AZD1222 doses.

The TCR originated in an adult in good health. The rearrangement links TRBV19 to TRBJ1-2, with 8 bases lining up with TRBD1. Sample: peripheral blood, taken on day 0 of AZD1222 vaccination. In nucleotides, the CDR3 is TGTGCCAGTAGTTCACTGGACAGGGTAAACTATGGCTACACCTTC. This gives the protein CASSSLDRVNYGYTF.